The 19 T cell receptor beta chains reported below all come from one sample, sequenced in a study of T cell responses to AZD1222 COVID-19 vaccine. Clones were sequenced by immunoSEQ multiplex PCR, and TCRdb holds only the in-frame ones, with some missing. The table shows roughly 99,000 clones, with approximately 90% occurring only once. Source: peripheral blood, taken on day 0 of AZD1222 vaccination. All receptors derive from an adult in good health.

The V and J genes are TRBV7-9 and TRBJ1-2; D is perhaps TRBD1 (5 bases). V was shortened by 5 bases and J by 12 bases, with 13 bases between the two germline ends. The CDR3 runs to 11 residues. From germline, CDR1 is SEHNR and CDR2 FQNEAQ (reference sequence). As DNA, the CDR3 is TGTGCCAGCAGCCCCGGGACCCTAAACACCTTC. Amino acid sequence: CASSPGTLNTF.

This chain connects TRBV6-5 to TRBJ1-1, with 8 bases fitting TRBD1. Germline V lookup: CDR1 MNHEY, CDR2 SVGAGI. The ends lost 0 bases at V and 3 bases at J; junction bases unmatched: 6. The CDR3 consists of 16 residues. CDR3 region: CASSYSWTGRYTEAFF. DNA of the CDR3: TGTGCCAGCAGTTACTCTTGGACAGGGAGGTACACTGAAGCTTTCTTT.

The rearrangement joins TRBV4-3 to TRBJ1-4, with a weak D call TRBD1 (5 bases). The CDR3 runs 16 residues. V gave up 4 bases and J gave up 8 bases, with 20 bases separating them. Germline-derived CDR1 and CDR2 are LGHNA and YSLEER. CDR3 amino acids: CASSPSGGAGSEKLFF. Written as DNA, the CDR3 is TGCGCCAGCAGCCCCTCTGGAGGGGCAGGCTCCGAAAAACTGTTTTTT.

V gene TRBV5-4 combines with J gene TRBJ1-6; 7 bases match TRBD1. Germline values: CDR1 SGHNT, CDR2 YYREEE (reference sequence). This CDR3 has 15 amino acids. The V and J ends lost 8 bases and 10 bases, in that order; junction bases with no gene match: 15. This chain's CDR3 is CARNDRAEVGSPLHF. The CDR3 region has the DNA TGTGCCAGAAACGACAGGGCGGAGGTGGGATCACCCCTCCACTTT.

The genes are TRBV7-8 and TRBJ1-2; tentative D call: TRBD1 (5 bases). CDR1 is SGHVS and CDR2 is FQNEAQ in the germline V gene. The germline V and J ends were trimmed by 4 bases and 7 bases, with 16 bases remaining between them. CDR3 length equals 14 residues. CDR3 sequence reads: CASSSGFSGGGYTF. The CDR3 DNA follows: TGTGCCAGCAGCTCAGGGTTTTCCGGCGGTGGCTACACCTTC.

The rearrangement joins TRBV7-3 to TRBJ2-2, with unresolved D. The CDR3 runs 15 residues. Germline V lookup: CDR1 SGHTA, CDR2 FQGTGA. V was trimmed by 3 bases and J by 5 bases, leaving 13 bases between them. The CDR3 region is CASSFVGPETGELFF. The CDR3 nucleotides are TGTGCCAGCAGCTTTGTGGGCCCTGAAACCGGGGAGCTGTTTTTT. The full variable domain, rest sourced from reference TRBV7-3 and TRBJ2-2, is GAGVSQTPSNKVTEKGKYVELRCDPISGHTALYWYRQSLGQGPEFLIYFQGTGAADDSGLPNDRFFAVRPEGSVSTLKIQRTERGDSAVYLCASSFVGPETGELFFGEGSRLTVL.

This clone was counted only a few times. The rearrangement joins TRBV19 to TRBJ2-5; TRBD2 might be the D (6 bases). Per the germline V gene, CDR1 is LNHDA and CDR2 is SQIVND (reference sequence). V was shortened by 6 bases and J by 5 bases, with 22 bases between the two germline ends. This CDR3 region has 16 residues. CDR3 protein: CASSRRRGNTGETQYF. As DNA, the CDR3 is TGTGCCAGTAGCCGGAGGCGGGGTAACACTGGGGAGACCCAGTACTTC.

CDR3 loop: CASSSRLAGSVVDTQYF. The CDR3 DNA sequence: TGTGCCAGCAGCTCCCGACTAGCGGGATCGGTAGTAGATACGCAGTATTTT. The V call is TRBV7-2, the J call TRBJ2-3; 11 bases are a match to TRBD2. V gave up 4 bases and J gave up 5 bases; unmatched junction bases: 11. The CDR3 length is 17 residues. Germline CDR1 reads SGHTA; CDR2 reads FQGNSA.

This chain connects TRBV6-5 to TRBJ1-5; TRBD1 is a possible D gene (5 bases). In germline, CDR1 is MNHEY, CDR2 SVGAGI. Trimming took 10 bases from V and 0 from J, leaving 13 bases between them. The CDR3 spans 14 residues. CDR3 sequence reads: CATITGYSNQPQHF. In nucleotides, the CDR3 is TGTGCCACCATAACAGGATATAGCAATCAGCCCCAGCATTTT.

The rearrangement links TRBV7-6 to TRBJ2-1, with D hard to call. The length of the CDR3 is 14 residues. Germline-derived CDR1 and CDR2 are SGHVS and FNYEAQ. Trimming cost V 5 bases and J 1 base, with 9 bases left between them. The CDR3 bases are TGTGCCAGCAGCCCAGACCCTTCCTACAATGAGCAGTTCTTC. It is translated as CASSPDPSYNEQFF.

The genes are TRBV7-3 and TRBJ2-3, with a weak D call TRBD2 (6 bases). V was pared by 3 bases and J by 0 bases, with 7 bases between. There are 14 residues in the CDR3. Germline values: CDR1 SGHTA, CDR2 FQGTGA. In DNA form, the CDR3 reads TGTGCCAGCAGCTTCAGCGGGAGCACAGATACGCAGTATTTT. This gives the protein CASSFSGSTDTQYF.

The J gene is TRBJ2-7, the V gene TRBV5-5, with 8 bases fitting TRBD2. V lost 1 base, J lost 5 bases, and 5 bases stayed unmatched. Germline lookup yields CDR1 SGHKS and CDR2 YYEKEE (reference sequence). The CDR3 runs 14 residues. The CDR3 nucleotides read TGTGCCAGCAGCTTGTTTATTAGCGGGGACGAGCAGTACTTC. Translation gives CASSLFISGDEQYF.

This clone was counted only a few times. This rearrangement joins TRBV11-2 to TRBJ2-1; TRBD2 matches at 10 bases. Germline-derived CDR1 and CDR2 are SGHAT and FQNNGV. J lost 7 bases, V lost 5 bases, and 8 bases had no gene match. CDR3 size: 15 residues. This chain's CDR3 is CASSKPGLASNEQFF. The CDR3 DNA is TGTGCCAGCAGCAAACCGGGACTAGCGTCTAATGAGCAGTTCTTC.

The chain recombines TRBV7-9 with TRBJ2-1; D is undetermined. Germline loops: CDR1 SEHNR, CDR2 FQNEAQ (reference sequence). Trimming left V 1 base short and J 6 bases short, with 4 bases between. The CDR3 is 12 residues long. As DNA, the CDR3 is TGTGCCAGCAGCTTAGAGGTCAATGAGCAGTTCTTC. It translates to CASSLEVNEQFF.

The table lists this clone with a few counts. J is TRBJ2-5 and V is TRBV5-4; 8 nucleotides line up with TRBD2. V shed 1 base, J shed 1 base, and the junction held 3 bases outside the gene matches. Germline V CDR1 and CDR2: SGHNT, YYREEE (reference sequence). The CDR3 contains 15 residues. The CDR3 DNA reads as TGTGCCAGCAGCTTGACTAGCGGTCCCCAAGAGACCCAGTACTTC. As protein: CASSLTSGPQETQYF.

J is TRBJ2-7 and V is TRBV3-1 (or the pseudogene TRBV3-2), with D perhaps TRBD1 (5 bases). The CDR3 contains 12 residues. Per germline, CDR1 LGHDT and CDR2 YNNKEL (reference sequence). Trimming took off 10 bases at V and 10 bases at J, with 20 bases between the two ends. DNA of the CDR3: TGTGCCATCACCGACCCAGGGCAATCTCAGTACTTC. It codes for CAITDPGQSQYF.

The gene calls are TRBV7-3 and TRBJ1-3; TRBD1 aligns across 8 bases. Trimming took 4 bases from V and 10 from J; bases not matched to a gene: 3. CDR3 size: 12 residues. CDR1 and CDR2 (germline): SGHTA, FQGTGA. CDR3 nucleotides: TGTGCCAGCAGCTCGAGGACAGGGACCATATATTTT. Translating it yields CASSSRTGTIYF.

V is TRBV11-3 and J is TRBJ2-3, with 8 nucleotides matching TRBD1. Germline CDR1 SGHNT, CDR2 YENEEA. The CDR3 extends over 14 amino acids. J gave up 4 bases and V 5 bases, and 5 bases lay outside the gene matches. The CDR3 DNA reads as TGTGCCAGCAGCACCAGACAGGGGTCAGATACGCAGTATTTT. It is translated as CASSTRQGSDTQYF.

CDR3 sequence reads: CASSPLRTPTNTGELFF. CDR3 DNA sequence: TGTGCCAGCAGCCCTCTTCGGACACCTACGAACACCGGGGAGCTGTTTTTT. This chain uses TRBV28 with TRBJ2-2; TRBD1 might be the D (5 bases). Germline V lookup: CDR1 MDHEN, CDR2 SYDVKM. Between the trimmed V and J ends, which lost 6 bases and 0 bases, there was a span of 17 bases. CDR3 length: 17 amino acids.